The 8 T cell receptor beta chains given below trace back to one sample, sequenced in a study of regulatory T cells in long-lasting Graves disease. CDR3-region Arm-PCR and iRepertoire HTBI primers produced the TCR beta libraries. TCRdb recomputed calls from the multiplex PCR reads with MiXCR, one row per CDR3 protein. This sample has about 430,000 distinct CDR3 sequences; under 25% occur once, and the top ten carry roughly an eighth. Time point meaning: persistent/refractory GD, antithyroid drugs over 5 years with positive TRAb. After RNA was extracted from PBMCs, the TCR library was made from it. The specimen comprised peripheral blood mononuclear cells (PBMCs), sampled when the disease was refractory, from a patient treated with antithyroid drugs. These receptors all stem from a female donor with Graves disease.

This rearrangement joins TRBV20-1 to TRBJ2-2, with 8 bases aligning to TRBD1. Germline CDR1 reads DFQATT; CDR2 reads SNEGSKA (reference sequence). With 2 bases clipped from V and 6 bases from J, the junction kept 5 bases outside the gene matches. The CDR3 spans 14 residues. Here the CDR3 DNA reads TGCAGTGCTAGATCCCCGGACAGGGCCGGGGAGCTGTTTTTT. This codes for CSARSPDRAGELFF.

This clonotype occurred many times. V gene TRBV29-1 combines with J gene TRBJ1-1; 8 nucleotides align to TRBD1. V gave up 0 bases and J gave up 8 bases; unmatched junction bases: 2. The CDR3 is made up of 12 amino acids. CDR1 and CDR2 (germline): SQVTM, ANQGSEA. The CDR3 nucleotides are TGCAGCGTTGAAGACCGGGACAGGGAAGCTTTCTTT. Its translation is CSVEDRDREAFF. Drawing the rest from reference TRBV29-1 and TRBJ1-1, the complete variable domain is SAVISQKPSRDICQRGTSLTIQCQVDSQVTMMFWYRQQPGQSLTLIATANQGSEATYESGFVIDKFPISRPNLTFSTLTVSNMSPEDSSIYLCSVEDRDREAFFGQGTRLTVV.

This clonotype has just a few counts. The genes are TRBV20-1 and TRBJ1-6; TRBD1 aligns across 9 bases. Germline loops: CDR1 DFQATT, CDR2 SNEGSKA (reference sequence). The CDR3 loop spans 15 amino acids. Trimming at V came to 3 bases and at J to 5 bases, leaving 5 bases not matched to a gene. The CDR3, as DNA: TGCAGTGCTAGTCCGGGACAGGGTAATAATTCACCCCTCCACTTT. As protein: CSASPGQGNNSPLHF.

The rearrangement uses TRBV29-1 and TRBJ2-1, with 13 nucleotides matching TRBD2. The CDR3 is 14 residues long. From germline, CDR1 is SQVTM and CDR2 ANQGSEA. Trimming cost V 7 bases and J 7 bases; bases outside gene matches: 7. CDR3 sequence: CSAQGLAGTNEQFF. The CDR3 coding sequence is TGCAGCGCCCAGGGACTAGCGGGAACAAATGAGCAGTTCTTC.

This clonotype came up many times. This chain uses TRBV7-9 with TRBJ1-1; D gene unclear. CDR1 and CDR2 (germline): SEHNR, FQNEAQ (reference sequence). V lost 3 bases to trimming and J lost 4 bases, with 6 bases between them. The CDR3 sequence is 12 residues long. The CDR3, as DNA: TGTGCCAGCAGCTTCGATAGCACTGAAGCTTTCTTT. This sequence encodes CASSFDSTEAFF.

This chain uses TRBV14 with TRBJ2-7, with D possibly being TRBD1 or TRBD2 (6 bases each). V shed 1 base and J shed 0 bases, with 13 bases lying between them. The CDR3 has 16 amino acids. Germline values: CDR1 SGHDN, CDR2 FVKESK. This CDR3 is CASSQGGATFSYEQYF. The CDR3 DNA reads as TGTGCCAGCAGCCAAGGGGGGGCCACCTTCTCCTACGAGCAGTACTTC. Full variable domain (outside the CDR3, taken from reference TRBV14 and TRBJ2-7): EAGVTQFPSHSVIEKGQTVTLRCDPISGHDNLYWYRRVMGKEIKFLLHFVKESKQDESGMPNNRFLAERTGGTYSTLKVQPAELEDSGVYFCASSQGGATFSYEQYFGPGTRLTVT.

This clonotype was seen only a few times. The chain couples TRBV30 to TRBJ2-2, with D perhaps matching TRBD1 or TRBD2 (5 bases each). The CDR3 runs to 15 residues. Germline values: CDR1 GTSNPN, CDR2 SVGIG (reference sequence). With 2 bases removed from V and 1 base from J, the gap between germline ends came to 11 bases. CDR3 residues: CAWSMSGRNTGELFF. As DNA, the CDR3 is TGTGCCTGGAGTATGTCAGGGAGGAACACCGGGGAGCTGTTTTTT.

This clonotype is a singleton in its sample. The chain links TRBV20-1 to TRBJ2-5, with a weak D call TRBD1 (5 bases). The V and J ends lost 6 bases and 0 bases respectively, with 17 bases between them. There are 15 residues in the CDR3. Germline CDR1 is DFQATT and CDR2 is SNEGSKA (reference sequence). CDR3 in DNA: TGCAGTGCCCCAGCCCCACAGGCCGACCAAGAGACCCAGTACTTC. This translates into CSAPAPQADQETQYF.